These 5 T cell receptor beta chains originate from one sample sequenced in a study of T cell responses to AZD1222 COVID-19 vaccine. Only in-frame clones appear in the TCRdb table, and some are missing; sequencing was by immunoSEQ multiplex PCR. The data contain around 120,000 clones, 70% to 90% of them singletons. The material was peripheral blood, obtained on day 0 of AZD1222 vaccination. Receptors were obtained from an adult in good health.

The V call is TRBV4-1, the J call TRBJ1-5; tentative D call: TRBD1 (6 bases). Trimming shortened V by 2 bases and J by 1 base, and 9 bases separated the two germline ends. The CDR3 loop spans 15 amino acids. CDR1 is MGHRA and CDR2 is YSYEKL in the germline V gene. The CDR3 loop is CASSQKQGSNQPQHF. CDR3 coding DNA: TGCGCCAGCAGCCAAAAACAGGGAAGCAATCAGCCCCAGCATTTT.

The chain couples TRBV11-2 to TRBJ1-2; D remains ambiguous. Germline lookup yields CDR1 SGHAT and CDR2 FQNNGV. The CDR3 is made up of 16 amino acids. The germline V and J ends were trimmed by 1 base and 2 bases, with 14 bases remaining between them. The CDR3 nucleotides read TGTGCCAGCAGCTTAGGATCGACCTCTGAAAACTATGGCTACACCTTC. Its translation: CASSLGSTSENYGYTF.

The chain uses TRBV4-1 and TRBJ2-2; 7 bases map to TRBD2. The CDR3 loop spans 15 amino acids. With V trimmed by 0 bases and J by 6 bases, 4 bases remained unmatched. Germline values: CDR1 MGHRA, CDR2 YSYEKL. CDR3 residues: CASSQERSGAGELFF. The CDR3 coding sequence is TGCGCCAGCAGCCAAGAAAGAAGCGGGGCCGGGGAGCTGTTTTTT.

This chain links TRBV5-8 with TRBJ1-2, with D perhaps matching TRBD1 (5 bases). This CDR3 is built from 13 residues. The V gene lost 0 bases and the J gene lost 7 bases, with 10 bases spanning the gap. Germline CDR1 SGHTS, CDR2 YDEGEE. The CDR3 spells CASSLARVAGYTF. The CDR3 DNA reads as TGTGCCAGCAGCTTGGCCAGGGTAGCTGGCTACACCTTC.

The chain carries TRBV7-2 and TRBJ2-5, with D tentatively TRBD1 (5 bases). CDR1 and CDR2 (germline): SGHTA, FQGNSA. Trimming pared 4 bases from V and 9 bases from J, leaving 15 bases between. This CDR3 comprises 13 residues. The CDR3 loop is CASSSGQGSAQYF. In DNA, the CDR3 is TGTGCCAGCAGCTCTGGACAAGGAAGCGCCCAGTACTTC.